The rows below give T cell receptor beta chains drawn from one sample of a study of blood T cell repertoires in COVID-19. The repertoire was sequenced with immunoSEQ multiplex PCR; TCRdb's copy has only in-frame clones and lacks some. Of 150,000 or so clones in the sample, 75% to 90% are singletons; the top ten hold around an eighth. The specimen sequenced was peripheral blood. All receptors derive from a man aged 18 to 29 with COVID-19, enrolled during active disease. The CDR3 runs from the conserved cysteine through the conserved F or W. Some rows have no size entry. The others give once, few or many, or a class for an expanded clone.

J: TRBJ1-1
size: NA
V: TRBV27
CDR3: CASYRTNEAFF

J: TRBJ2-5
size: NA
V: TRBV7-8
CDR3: CASSIGWAGAGETQYF

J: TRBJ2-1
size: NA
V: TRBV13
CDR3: CASSPTGTVYNEQFF

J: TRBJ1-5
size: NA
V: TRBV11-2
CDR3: CASSSGGDRPQHF

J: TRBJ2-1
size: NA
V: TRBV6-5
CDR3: CASSDWLAIGNEQFF

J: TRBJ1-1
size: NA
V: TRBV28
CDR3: CASWVGAGRRTEAFF

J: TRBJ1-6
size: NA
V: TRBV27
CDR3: CASTPAGVNSPLHF

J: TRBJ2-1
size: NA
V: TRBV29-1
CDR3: CSVWSGESHEQFF

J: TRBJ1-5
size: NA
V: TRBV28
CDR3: CASKTGGRQPQHF

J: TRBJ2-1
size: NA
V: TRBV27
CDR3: CASSSSITGTSGERYNEQFF

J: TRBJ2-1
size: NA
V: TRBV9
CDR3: CASSVESGVGEQFF

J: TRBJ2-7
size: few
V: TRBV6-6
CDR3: CASSRASGRDSYEQYF

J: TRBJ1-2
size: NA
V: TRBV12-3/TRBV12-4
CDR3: CASSFGQGDGYTF

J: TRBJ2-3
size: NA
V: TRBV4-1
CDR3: CASGGKHTDTQYF

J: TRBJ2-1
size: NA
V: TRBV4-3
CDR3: CASSQEGRGNEQFF

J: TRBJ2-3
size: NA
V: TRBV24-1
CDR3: CATSDRGTSGRKRYTDTQYF

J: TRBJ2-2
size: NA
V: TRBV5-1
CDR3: CASSLELAGGPRELFF

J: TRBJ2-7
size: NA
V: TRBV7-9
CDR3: CASSPGAYEQYF

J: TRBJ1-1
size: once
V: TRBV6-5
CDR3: CASNSRGRGTEAFF

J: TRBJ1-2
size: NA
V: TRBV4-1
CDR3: CASSQELGAKGGYGYTF

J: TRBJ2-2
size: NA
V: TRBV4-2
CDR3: CASRLLRGGTGELFF

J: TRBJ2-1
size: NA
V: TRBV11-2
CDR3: CASSLVGGYNEQFF

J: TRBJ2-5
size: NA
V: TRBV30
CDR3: CAWRLFDSLWPQYF

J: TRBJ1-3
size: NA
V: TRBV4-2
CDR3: CASSLAREPGNTIYF

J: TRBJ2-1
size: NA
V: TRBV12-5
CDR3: CASGLGLVYEQFF

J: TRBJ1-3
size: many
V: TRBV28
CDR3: CASTDPRGLGGNTIYF

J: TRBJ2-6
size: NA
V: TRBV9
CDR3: CASSEPYSGANVLTF

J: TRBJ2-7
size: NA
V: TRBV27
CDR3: CASSLVARGEQYF

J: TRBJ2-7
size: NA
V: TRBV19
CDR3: CASSMWQGGEQYF

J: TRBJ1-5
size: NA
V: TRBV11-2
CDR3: CASSLGGFGQPQHF

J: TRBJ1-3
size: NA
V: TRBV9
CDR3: CASSGAGTHGNTIYF

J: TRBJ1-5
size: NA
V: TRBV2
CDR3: CASVIQGADQPQHF

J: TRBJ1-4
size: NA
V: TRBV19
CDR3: CASSRGRENEKLFF

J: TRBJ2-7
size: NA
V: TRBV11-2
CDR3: CASSQDRFSYEQYF

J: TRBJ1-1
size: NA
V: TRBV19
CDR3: CASHTGMNTEAFF

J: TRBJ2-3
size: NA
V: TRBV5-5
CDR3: CASSLVVVSGGKTDTQYF

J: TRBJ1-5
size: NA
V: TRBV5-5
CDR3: CASSLDLAARGQPQHF

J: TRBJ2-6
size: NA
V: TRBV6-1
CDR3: CASSEWRAGANVLTF

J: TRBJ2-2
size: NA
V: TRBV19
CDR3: CASSKQGGNGELFF

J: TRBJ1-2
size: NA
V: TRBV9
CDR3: CASSPLGQGAFGYTF

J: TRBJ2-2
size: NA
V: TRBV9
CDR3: CASSVGLSGANTGELFF

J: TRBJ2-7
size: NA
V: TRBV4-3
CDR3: CASSLSYDTSGRSDEQYF

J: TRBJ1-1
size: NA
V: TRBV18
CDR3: CASSPGQGATRNTEAFF

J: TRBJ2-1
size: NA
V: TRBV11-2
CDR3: CASSLERRVAGDEQFF

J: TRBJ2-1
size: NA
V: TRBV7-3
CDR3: CASSLTGGYNEQFF

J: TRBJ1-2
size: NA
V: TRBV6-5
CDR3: CASSFGQNYGYTF

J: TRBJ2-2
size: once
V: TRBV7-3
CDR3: CASSLRRAGTGELFF

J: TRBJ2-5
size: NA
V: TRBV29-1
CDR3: CSVVGKQTQYF

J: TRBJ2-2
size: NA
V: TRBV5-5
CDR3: CASSLDGSTGFLAGELFF

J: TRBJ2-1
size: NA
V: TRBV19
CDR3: CASSRGTPHNEQFF

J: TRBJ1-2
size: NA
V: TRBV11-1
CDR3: CASSFGQGHGYTF

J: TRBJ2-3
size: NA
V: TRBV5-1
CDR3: CASSSGTGTDTQYF

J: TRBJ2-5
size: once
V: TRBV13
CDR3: CASSARTSGTQETQYF

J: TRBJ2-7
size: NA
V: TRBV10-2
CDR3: CASKAGVGEQYF

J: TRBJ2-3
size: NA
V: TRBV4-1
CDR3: CASMRASGREYTDTQYF

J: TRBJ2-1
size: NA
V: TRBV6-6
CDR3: CASSLLTSGDYNEQFF

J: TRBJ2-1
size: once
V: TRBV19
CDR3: CASSIGPSGRFF

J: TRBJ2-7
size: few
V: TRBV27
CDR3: CASSPPPGLIFHEQYF